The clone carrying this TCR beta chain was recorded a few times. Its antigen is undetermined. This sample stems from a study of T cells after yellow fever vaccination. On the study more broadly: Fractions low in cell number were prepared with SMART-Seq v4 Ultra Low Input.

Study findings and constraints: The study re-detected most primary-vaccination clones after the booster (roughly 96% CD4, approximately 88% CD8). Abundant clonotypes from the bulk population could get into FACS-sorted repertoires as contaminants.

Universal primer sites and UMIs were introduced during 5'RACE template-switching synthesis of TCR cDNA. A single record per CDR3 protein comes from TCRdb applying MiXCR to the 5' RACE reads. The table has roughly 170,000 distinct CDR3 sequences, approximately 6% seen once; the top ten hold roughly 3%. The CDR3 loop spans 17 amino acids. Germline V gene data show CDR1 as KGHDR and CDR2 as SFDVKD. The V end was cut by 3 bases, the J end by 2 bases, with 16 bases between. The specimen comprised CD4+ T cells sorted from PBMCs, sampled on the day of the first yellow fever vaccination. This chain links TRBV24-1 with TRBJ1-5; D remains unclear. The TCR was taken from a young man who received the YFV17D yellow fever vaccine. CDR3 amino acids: CATSDAGALGRNQPQHF. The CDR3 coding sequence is TGTGCCACCAGTGATGCTGGCGCCCTGGGCCGCAATCAGCCCCAGCATTTT.